This T cell receptor beta chain is drawn from a study of blood T cell repertoires in COVID-19. Overall study: T cells, B-cell-depleted T cells, or PBMCs provided the cDNA or gDNA that served as material.

Participants were aged roughly 18 to 89 years, lived in roughly 25 US areas, and enrolled virtually. As processed by the authors: Estimates of nucleated cell counts were drawn from the amplification of reference gene primers. TCRdb's table, derived via immunoSEQ multiplex PCR, lists solely in-frame clones and lacks some. V, J and clone size reflect that table, while D and trimming were determined from the DNA. The sample gives roughly 190,000 clones, 89% of which show up once; around 0.77% is in the top ten. This CDR3 is 16 amino acids long. Germline CDR1 and CDR2: SGHTA and FQGTGA. V lost 0 bases, J lost 0 bases, and 10 bases lay in between.

The sample comprised PBMCs or T cells enriched from blood (not recorded which). J is TRBJ2-3 and V is TRBV7-3, with a weak D call TRBD2 (5 bases). The receptor was isolated from a woman younger than 35 who had recovered from COVID-19. CDR3 coding DNA: TGTGCCAGCAGCTTAACGCGGGCTGCTAGCACAGATACGCAGTATTTT. This codes for CASSLTRAASTDTQYF. Variable domain in full (rest from reference TRBV7-3 and TRBJ2-3): GAGVSQTPSNKVTEKGKYVELRCDPISGHTALYWYRQSLGQGPEFLIYFQGTGAADDSGLPNDRFFAVRPEGSVSTLKIQRTERGDSAVYLCASSLTRAASTDTQYFGPGTRLTVL.